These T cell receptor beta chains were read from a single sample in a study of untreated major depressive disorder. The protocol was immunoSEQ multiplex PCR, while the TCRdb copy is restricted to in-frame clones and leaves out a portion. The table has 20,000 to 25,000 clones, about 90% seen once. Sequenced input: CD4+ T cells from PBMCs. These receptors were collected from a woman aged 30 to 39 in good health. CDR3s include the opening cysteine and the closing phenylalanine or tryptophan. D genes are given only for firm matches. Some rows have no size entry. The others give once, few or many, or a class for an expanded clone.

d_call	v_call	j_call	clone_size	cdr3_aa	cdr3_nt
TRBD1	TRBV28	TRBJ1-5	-	CASSDRTGVETQHF	TGTGCCAGCAGTGATAGGACAGGGGTCGAGACCCAGCATTTT
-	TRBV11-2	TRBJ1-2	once	CASSLAQGTDGYTF	TGTGCCAGCAGCTTAGCACAGGGTACGGATGGCTACACCTTC
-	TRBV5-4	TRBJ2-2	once	CASSSQSLRVAGELFF	TGTGCCAGCAGCTCTCAATCTCTACGGGTCGCCGGGGAGCTGTTTTTT
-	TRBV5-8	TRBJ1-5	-	CASSLDFSNQPQHF	TGTGCCAGCAGCTTGGATTTTAGCAATCAGCCCCAGCATTTT
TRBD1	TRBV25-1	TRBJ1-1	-	CASSGQGWTEAFF	TGTGCCAGCAGTGGACAGGGATGGACTGAAGCTTTCTTT
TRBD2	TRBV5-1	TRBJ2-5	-	CASRNRTSGETQYF	TGCGCCAGCAGGAACAGGACTAGCGGGGAGACCCAGTACTTC
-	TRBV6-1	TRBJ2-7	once	CASSLEWTVLYEQYF	TGTGCCAGCAGCCTGGAGTGGACAGTCCTCTACGAGCAGTACTTC
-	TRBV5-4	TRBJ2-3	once	CASSIEADSSTDTQYF	TGTGCCAGCAGCATTGAAGCGGATTCTAGCACAGATACGCAGTATTTT
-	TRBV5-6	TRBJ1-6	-	CASSSVGRGHSPLHF	TGTGCCAGCAGTTCAGTGGGTAGGGGACATTCACCCCTCCACTTT
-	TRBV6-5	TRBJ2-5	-	CASSQTEETQYF	TGTGCCAGCAGCCAAACGGAAGAGACCCAGTACTTC
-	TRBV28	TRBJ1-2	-	CASSSLGGKSGGYTF	TGTGCCAGCAGTTCCTTGGGCGGGAAGTCGGGTGGCTACACCTTC
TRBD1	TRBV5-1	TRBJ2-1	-	CASSFSDRGNEQFF	TGCGCCAGCAGCTTCTCGGACAGGGGGAATGAGCAGTTCTTC
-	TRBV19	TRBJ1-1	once	CATHGGWVTEAFF	TGTGCCACCCACGGGGGGTGGGTCACTGAAGCTTTCTTT
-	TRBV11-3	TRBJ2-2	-	CASSLVEQSGELFF	TGTGCCAGCAGCTTAGTAGAGCAATCCGGGGAGCTGTTTTTT
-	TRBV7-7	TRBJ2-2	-	CASSRMSQNTGELFF	TGTGCCAGCAGCCGCATGAGCCAGAACACCGGGGAGCTGTTTTTT
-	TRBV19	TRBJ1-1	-	CASTPDRNDPKEAFF	TGTGCCAGTACCCCAGACAGGAATGATCCGAAAGAAGCTTTCTTT
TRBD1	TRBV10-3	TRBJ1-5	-	CAISGTGGEQPQHF	TGTGCCATCAGTGGGACAGGGGGCGAGCAGCCCCAGCATTTT
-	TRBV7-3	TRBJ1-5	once	CASSLTSNQPQHF	TGTGCCAGCAGCTTAACGAGCAATCAGCCCCAGCATTTT
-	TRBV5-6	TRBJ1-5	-	CASSLLGFENQPQHF	TGTGCCAGCAGCTTGTTAGGGTTTGAAAATCAGCCCCAGCATTTT
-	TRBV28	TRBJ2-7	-	CASNTQGLPYEQYF	TGTGCCAGCAACACTCAGGGGCTCCCCTACGAGCAGTACTTC
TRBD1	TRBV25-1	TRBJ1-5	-	CASSDGQGRQPQHF	TGTGCCAGCAGTGACGGACAGGGTCGTCAGCCCCAGCATTTT
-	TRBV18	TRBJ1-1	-	CASSPAPLTEAFF	TGTGCCAGCTCACCCGCGCCGCTCACTGAAGCTTTCTTT